Listed here are 14 T cell receptor beta chains from one sample, sequenced in a study of T-cell memory formation after mild COVID-19. TCRdb re-analysed the 5' RACE reads in MiXCR, keeping a single row per CDR3 protein. The table records roughly 120,000 distinct CDR3 sequences, about 20% of them present only once. The specimen sequenced was PBMCs or a T cell subset sorted from them (not recorded which). These receptors were obtained from a man between 18 and 29 years old who had mild COVID-19 (a few samples of this study predate the infection). Cell type and time point are not known.

The rearrangement links TRBV9 to TRBJ2-3, with TRBD2 identical over 7 bases. The CDR3 sequence is 16 residues long. Germline-derived CDR1 and CDR2 are SGDLS and YYNGEE. The V and J ends lost 4 bases and 4 bases, in that order; junction bases with no gene match: 12. The CDR3 region is CASSPWQAGRADTQYF. CDR3 nucleotides: TGTGCCAGCAGCCCATGGCAAGCGGGGAGAGCAGATACGCAGTATTTT. The whole variable domain, remainder taken from reference TRBV9 and TRBJ2-3, is DSGVTQTPKHLITATGQRVTLRCSPRSGDLSVYWYQQSLDQGLQFLIQYYNGEERAKGNILERFSAQQFPDLHSELNLSSLELGDSALYFCASSPWQAGRADTQYFGPGTRLTVL.

This clonotype was detected only a few times. The chain combines TRBV6-2 or TRBV6-3 with TRBJ2-5; D ambiguous. Germline V gene sequence: CDR1 MNHEY, CDR2 SVGEGT. The germline V and J ends were trimmed by 4 bases and 5 bases, with 8 bases remaining between them. This CDR3 is 12 amino acids long. CDR3 protein: CASSSVGETQYF. The CDR3 DNA is TGTGCCAGCAGTTCAGTCGGGGAGACCCAGTACTTC.

This clonotype came up a few times. The rearrangement uses TRBV12-3 or TRBV12-4 and TRBJ1-1; no clear D gene. The CDR3 consists of 12 residues. With 6 bases removed from V and 9 bases from J, the gap between germline ends came to 14 bases. The CDR3 sequence: CASRTPREQAFF. The CDR3 coding sequence is TGTGCCAGCAGGACCCCTCGGGAGCAAGCTTTCTTT.

This chain joins TRBV6-2 or TRBV6-3 and TRBJ2-5, with D perhaps matching TRBD2 (7 bases). Germline V gene lookup returns CDR1 MNHEY and CDR2 SVGEGT. This CDR3 spans 16 amino acids. V was pared by 4 bases and J by 5 bases, with 20 bases between. The CDR3 here is CASSFDEAGALETQYF. The CDR3 region has the DNA TGTGCCAGCAGTTTTGATGAGGCGGGGGCCCTGGAGACCCAGTACTTC.

This rearrangement joins TRBV29-1 to TRBJ2-3; TRBD1 is a possible D gene (6 bases). V lost 7 bases and J 4 bases, leaving 12 bases between the germline ends. CDR3 length equals 12 residues. Germline V CDR1 and CDR2: SQVTM, ANQGSEA. CDR3 sequence (DNA): TGCAGCGGCCAGGGGAGCGCAGATACGCAGTATTTT. Its translation is CSGQGSADTQYF.

There are a few counts of this clonotype. The CDR3 reads CASSRDTNNEQFF. The CDR3 nucleotides read TGTGCCAGCAGTCGGGACACAAACAATGAGCAGTTCTTC. The V gene is TRBV6-6, the J gene TRBJ2-1; possible D gene TRBD1, 6 bases. Germline-derived CDR1 and CDR2 are MNHNY and SVGAGI (reference sequence). The CDR3 is made up of 13 amino acids. The V and J ends lost 5 bases and 5 bases respectively, with 10 bases between them.

This chain joins TRBV3-1 and TRBJ1-1; 8 nucleotides agree with TRBD1. The V and J ends lost 3 bases and 4 bases, in that order; junction bases with no gene match: 10. The CDR3 has 16 residues. Germline V lookup: CDR1 LGHDT, CDR2 YNNKEL (reference sequence). CDR3 in DNA: TGTGCCAGCAGCCAGAGGACAGGGTACCCACTCACTGAAGCTTTCTTT. The encoded protein is CASSQRTGYPLTEAFF. The complete variable domain, with remaining parts taken from reference TRBV3-1 and TRBJ1-1, reads DTAVSQTPKYLVTQMGNDKSIKCEQNLGHDTMYWYKQDSKKFLKIMFSYNNKELIINETVPNRFSPKSPDKAHLNLHINSLELGDSAVYFCASSQRTGYPLTEAFFGQGTRLTVV.

In this sample, this clonotype turned up a few times. The chain couples TRBV27 to TRBJ1-1; D is perhaps TRBD1 (6 bases). V lost 5 bases to trimming and J lost 0 bases, with 10 bases between them. Germline lookup yields CDR1 MNHEY and CDR2 SMNVEV (reference sequence). This CDR3 is 14 amino acids long. This chain's CDR3 is CASSPGQLNTEAFF. For the CDR3, the DNA is TGTGCCAGCAGTCCCGGACAGCTGAACACTGAAGCTTTCTTT.

The chain employs TRBV6-2 or TRBV6-3 and TRBJ2-7, with 8 bases fitting TRBD1. The CDR3 has 13 residues. The trim removed 6 bases at V and 4 bases at J, leaving 5 bases unmatched. From germline, CDR1 is MNHEY and CDR2 SVGEGT. CDR3 DNA sequence: TGTGCCAGCAGCTGGACAGGGATTTACGAGCAGTACTTC. It translates to CASSWTGIYEQYF.

This clonotype was picked up a small number of times. The chain joins TRBV5-5 to TRBJ2-7; perhaps TRBD1 as D (5 bases). The germline V and J ends were trimmed by 4 bases and 4 bases, with 12 bases remaining between them. Germline loops: CDR1 SGHKS, CDR2 YYEKEE (reference sequence). This CDR3 comprises 13 residues. For the CDR3, the DNA is TGTGCCAGCAGCCCGTGGCAGGGATACGAGCAGTACTTC. It encodes CASSPWQGYEQYF.

This clonotype was observed a few times. This chain connects TRBV7-9 to TRBJ1-2; perhaps TRBD1 as D (5 bases). The CDR3 loop spans 13 amino acids. Germline V gene lookup returns CDR1 SEHNR and CDR2 FQNEAQ (reference sequence). The V end lost 5 bases, the J end lost 5 bases, and 12 bases lay between the germline ends. The CDR3 DNA reads as TGTGCCAGCAGCCCGACAGCCGAATATGGCTACACCTTC. This encodes CASSPTAEYGYTF.

A few counts support this clonotype. This chain links TRBV27 with TRBJ1-2; 8 nucleotides agree with TRBD1. Germline V gene sequence: CDR1 MNHEY, CDR2 SMNVEV (reference sequence). This CDR3 has 14 residues. V lost 5 bases and J lost 2; bases outside the gene matches: 4. CDR3 in DNA: TGTGCCAGCAGTCCCAGGGACAGGAACTATGGCTACACCTTC. Protein sequence: CASSPRDRNYGYTF.

This clonotype was seen a few times. The rearrangement links TRBV6-5 to TRBJ1-1; D gene uncertain. Trimming cost V 2 bases and J 0 bases, with 13 bases left between them. The CDR3 has 16 amino acids. Per the germline V gene, CDR1 is MNHEY and CDR2 is SVGAGI. The CDR3 region has the DNA TGTGCCAGCAGTTACAGTCCGTCAAGGTTGAACACTGAAGCTTTCTTT. Its translation is CASSYSPSRLNTEAFF.

The gene calls are TRBV7-8 and TRBJ2-1; D possibly corresponds to TRBD2 (6 bases). Germline CDR1 SGHVS, CDR2 FQNEAQ. The V end lost 1 base, the J end lost 0 bases, and 13 bases lay between the germline ends. The CDR3 has 17 residues. CDR3 in DNA: TGTGCCAGCAGCTTAGGGAGTAGCGGCAGCTCCTACAATGAGCAGTTCTTC. This translates into CASSLGSSGSSYNEQFF. The variable domain in full, completed from reference TRBV7-8 and TRBJ2-1, reads GAGVSQSPRYKVAKRGQDVALRCDPISGHVSLFWYQQALGQGPEFLTYFQNEAQLDKSGLPSDRFFAERPEGSVSTLKIQRTQQEDSAVYLCASSLGSSGSSYNEQFFGPGTRLTVL.